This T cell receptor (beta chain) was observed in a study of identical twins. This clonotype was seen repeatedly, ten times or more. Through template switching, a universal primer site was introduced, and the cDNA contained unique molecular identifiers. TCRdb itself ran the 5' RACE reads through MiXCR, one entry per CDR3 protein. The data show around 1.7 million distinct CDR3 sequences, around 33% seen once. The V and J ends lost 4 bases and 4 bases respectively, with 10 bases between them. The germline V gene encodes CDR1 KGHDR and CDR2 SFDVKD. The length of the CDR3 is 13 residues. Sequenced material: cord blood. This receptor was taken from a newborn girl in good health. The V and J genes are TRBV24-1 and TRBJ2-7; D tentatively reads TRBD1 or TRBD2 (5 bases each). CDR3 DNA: TGTGCCACCAGTGAGATTGAGGGGTACGAGCAGTACTTC. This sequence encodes CATSEIEGYEQYF.